Listed below are T cell receptor beta chains from one sample, sequenced in a study of CD8 T cells in Susac syndrome. TCRdb reprocessed the immunoSEQ multiplex PCR reads with MiXCR, giving one entry per CDR3 protein. The sample records 150,000 to 200,000 distinct CDR3 sequences, 93% being singletons. The sample consisted of CD4+ T cells from PBMCs. The receptor set was obtained from a human donor in good health. Each CDR3 is given with its conserved first and last residue. A D gene is named only where the DNA matches it firmly. Clone size is given for some rows only: seen once, a few or many times, or a class if the clone is expanded.

TRBJ2-1 TRBV9 . . CASSGGDRVSYNEQFF TGTGCCAGCAGCGGAGGGGACCGAGTGTCCTACAATGAGCAGTTCTTC
TRBJ2-3 TRBV18 . few CASSPPSTDTQYF TGTGCCAGCTCACCTCCTAGCACAGATACGCAGTATTTT
TRBJ2-5 TRBV4-1 . . CASSHPDVQETQYF TGCGCCAGCAGCCACCCGGATGTCCAAGAGACCCAGTACTTC
TRBJ1-5 TRBV6-5 . . CASSYSSNQPQHF TGTGCCAGCAGTTACTCTAGCAATCAGCCCCAGCATTTT
TRBJ2-1 TRBV5-1 . . CASSLAGTGFSSYNEQFF TGCGCCAGCAGCTTGGCGGGGACTGGGTTCTCCTCCTACAATGAGCAGTTCTTC
TRBJ2-2 TRBV20-1 TRBD2 . CSARVPGLATGELFF TGCAGTGCTAGGGTCCCGGGACTAGCAACCGGGGAGCTGTTTTTT
TRBJ1-5 TRBV7-2 . . CASSHNQASNQPQHF TGTGCCAGCAGTCATAATCAAGCCAGCAATCAGCCCCAGCATTTT
TRBJ2-4 TRBV7-2 TRBD2 . CASSLGGRSQNIQYF TGTGCCAGCAGCTTGGGGGGGAGGAGTCAAAACATTCAGTACTTC
TRBJ2-7 TRBV19 . . CASSARQEPYEQYF TGTGCCAGTAGTGCCCGACAGGAACCCTACGAGCAGTACTTC
TRBJ1-1 TRBV7-9 TRBD1 . CASSWDRDTEAFF TGTGCCAGCAGCTGGGACAGGGACACTGAAGCTTTCTTT
TRBJ1-1 TRBV5-4 TRBD1 . CASSKGQVDTEAFF TGTGCCAGCAGCAAGGGACAGGTAGACACTGAAGCCTTCTTT
TRBJ1-2 TRBV6-5 . . CASSLQGTLYGYTF TGTGCCAGCAGCTTACAGGGAACCCTATATGGCTACACCTTC
TRBJ1-1 TRBV6-2/TRBV6-3 . . CASSVGSNTEAFF TGTGCCAGCAGTGTTGGTAGCAACACTGAAGCTTTCTTT
TRBJ1-1 TRBV24-1 . . CATSRGMNTEAFF TGTGCCACCAGTCGGGGAATGAACACTGAAGCTTTCTTT
TRBJ1-4 TRBV12-3/TRBV12-4 . . CASSPEAVLGEKLFF TGTGCCAGCAGTCCCGAGGCCGTATTGGGGGAAAAACTGTTTTTT
TRBJ2-7 TRBV19 . . CASGVDYEQYF TGTGCCAGCGGGGTAGACTACGAGCAGTACTTC
TRBJ2-1 TRBV19 . . CASSWGNYNEQFF TGTGCCAGTAGTTGGGGGAATTACAATGAGCAGTTCTTC
TRBJ2-5 TRBV4-1 . . CASSLEGRETQYF TGCGCCAGCAGCCTAGAGGGGCGTGAGACCCAGTACTTC
TRBJ2-5 TRBV7-3 . . CASSLFPRGSRETQYF TGTGCCAGCAGCTTATTCCCCCGGGGGAGCAGGGAGACCCAGTACTTC
TRBJ2-7 TRBV30 . . CAWIRDAYEQYF TGTGCCTGGATCCGGGACGCCTACGAGCAGTACTTC
TRBJ1-6 TRBV20-1 . once CSAPGVSAYNSPLHF TGCAGTGCCCCGGGAGTGTCCGCCTATAATTCACCCCTCCACTTT
TRBJ2-1 TRBV7-9 . . CASSLERQGGEQFF TGTGCCAGCAGCTTAGAACGGCAGGGCGGTGAGCAGTTCTTC
TRBJ2-2 TRBV4-1 . . CASSSGYRARTGELFF TGCGCCAGCAGCTCAGGGTACCGGGCCCGGACCGGGGAGCTGTTTTTT
TRBJ2-4 TRBV27 . . CASSLSTGQSLAKNIQYF TGTGCCAGCAGTTTATCTACGGGGCAGAGTCTAGCCAAAAACATTCAGTACTTC
TRBJ1-2 TRBV6-2/TRBV6-3 TRBD1 . CASSSRGITPYGYTF TGTGCCAGCAGTTCCAGGGGGATTACCCCCTATGGCTACACCTTC
TRBJ1-1 TRBV29-1 . . CSVVTRGRTEAFF TGCAGCGTTGTAACAAGGGGACGAACTGAAGCTTTCTTT
TRBJ2-7 TRBV9 TRBD2 . CASSEGLVTGYEQYF TGTGCCAGCAGCGAGGGACTAGTTACCGGCTACGAGCAGTACTTC
TRBJ2-5 TRBV19 TRBD2 once CASSILSGDGETQYF TGTGCCAGTAGTATACTAAGCGGGGATGGAGAGACCCAGTACTTC
TRBJ1-2 TRBV7-2 . . CASSLDTVGGYTF TGTGCCAGCAGCTTAGACACAGTTGGTGGCTACACCTTC
TRBJ2-7 TRBV19 . . CASSPLTGKSYEQYF TGTGCCAGTAGTCCCCTGACCGGAAAATCCTACGAGCAGTACTTC
TRBJ2-5 TRBV5-1 TRBD1 . CASSLRPGGGEETQYF TGCGCCAGCAGCTTGAGGCCAGGGGGCGGGGAAGAGACCCAGTACTTC
TRBJ1-6 TRBV14 TRBD1 . CASSIGTVNSPLHF TGTGCCAGCAGCATCGGGACAGTTAATTCACCCCTCCACTTT
TRBJ2-5 TRBV6-2/TRBV6-3 . . CASSYLNLRETQYF TGTGCCAGCAGTTACCTCAACCTGAGGGAGACCCAGTACTTC
TRBJ2-7 TRBV12-3/TRBV12-4 . . CASSGVGSEQYF TGTGCCAGCAGCGGGGTAGGGTCCGAGCAGTACTTC
TRBJ2-3 TRBV5-4 . . CASSLRQWEDTQYF TGTGCCAGCAGCTTGCGTCAGTGGGAAGATACGCAGTATTTT
TRBJ2-3 TRBV5-1 TRBD1 . CASSLADRGPDTQYF TGCGCCAGCAGCTTGGCGGACAGGGGGCCAGATACGCAGTATTTT
TRBJ1-5 TRBV7-7 . . CASSLEFNQPQHF TGTGCTAGCAGCTTGGAGTTCAATCAGCCCCAGCATTTT
TRBJ2-5 TRBV12-3/TRBV12-4 . . CASSLVGYQETQYF TGTGCCAGCAGTTTAGTTGGGTACCAAGAGACCCAGTACTTC
TRBJ1-5 TRBV3-1 . . CASSSEGSGNQPQHF TGTGCCAGCAGTTCCGAGGGGTCTGGCAATCAGCCCCAGCATTTT
TRBJ2-2 TRBV29-1 . . CSVATGTATGELFF TGCAGCGTTGCAACAGGGACGGCCACCGGGGAGCTGTTTTTT
TRBJ1-6 TRBV12-3/TRBV12-4 . . CASSLRFGQQNSPLHF TGTGCCAGCAGTTTAAGGTTTGGGCAACAGAATTCACCCCTCCACTTT
TRBJ2-5 TRBV6-2/TRBV6-3 TRBD2 . CASSFTSGGRETQYF TGTGCCAGCAGTTTCACTAGCGGGGGACGAGAGACCCAGTACTTC
TRBJ2-1 TRBV6-2/TRBV6-3 . . CASSIPRGVGNEQFF TGTGCCAGCAGCATCCCCCGCGGGGTGGGGAATGAGCAGTTCTTC
TRBJ1-1 TRBV20-1 TRBD1 . CSARDRQGARPMNTEAFF TGCAGTGCTAGAGATCGGCAGGGGGCAAGACCGATGAACACTGAAGCTTTCTTT
TRBJ1-5 TRBV5-6 . . CASSFGGRQPQHF TGTGCCAGCAGCTTTGGAGGACGCCAGCCCCAGCATTTT
TRBJ2-3 TRBV7-2 . . CASSLARAGGISAQYF TGTGCCAGCAGCTTAGCGCGAGCCGGGGGTATAAGTGCGCAGTATTTT
TRBJ2-5 TRBV29-1 . . CSVGPSAETQYF TGCAGCGTGGGACCATCAGCGGAGACCCAGTACTTC
TRBJ2-7 TRBV25-1 . few CASTRSGGLYEQYF TGTGCCAGCACCCGTTCCGGGGGACTCTACGAGCAGTACTTC
TRBJ1-2 TRBV7-2 . once CASSLDLGRQGYGYTF TGTGCCAGCAGCTTAGATCTGGGGAGGCAGGGATATGGCTACACCTTC